The entry that follows covers one T cell receptor (beta chain) sequence. The antigen remains undetermined. CDR3 length: 14 amino acids. The V segment lost 5 bases and the J segment 7 bases; nucleotides outside the gene matches: 5. Quantitative 5'-RACE with molecular barcodes produced the TCR beta libraries. TCRdb redid the calling of the 5' RACE reads with MiXCR, one entry per CDR3 protein. Altogether about 700,000 distinct CDR3 sequences are present, around a fifth being singletons, with the ten largest covering around 19%. This sample was included in a study of CD8 T cells in ankylosing spondylitis. Study-level points and caveats: Matched synovial fluid from ankylosing spondylitis patients was reported to be enriched for disease-linked clones. The study identified a TCR beta motif of several highly homologous variants that appeared characteristic of ankylosing spondylitis blood.

Material for sequencing was blood, either unsorted or a sorted T cell fraction (not recorded which). This TCR came from a male donor with ankylosing spondylitis. This chain joins TRBV12-3 or TRBV12-4 and TRBJ2-2, with 9 nucleotides matching TRBD1. For the CDR3, the DNA is TGTGCCAGCAGTCCCGGGACAGGGAACGGGGAGCTGTTTTTT. Translation: CASSPGTGNGELFF.